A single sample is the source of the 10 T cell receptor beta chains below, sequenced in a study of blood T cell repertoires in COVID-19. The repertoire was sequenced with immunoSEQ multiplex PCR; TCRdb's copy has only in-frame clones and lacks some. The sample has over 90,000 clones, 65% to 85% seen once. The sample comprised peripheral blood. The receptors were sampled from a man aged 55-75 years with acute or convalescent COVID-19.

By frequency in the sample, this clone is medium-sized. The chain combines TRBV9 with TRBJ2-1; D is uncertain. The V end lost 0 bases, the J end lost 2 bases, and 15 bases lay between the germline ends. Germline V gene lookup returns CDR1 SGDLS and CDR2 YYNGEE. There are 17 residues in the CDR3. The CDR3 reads CASSVGSERSPYNEQFF. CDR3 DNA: TGTGCCAGCAGCGTAGGCTCCGAGCGCAGCCCCTACAATGAGCAGTTCTTC.

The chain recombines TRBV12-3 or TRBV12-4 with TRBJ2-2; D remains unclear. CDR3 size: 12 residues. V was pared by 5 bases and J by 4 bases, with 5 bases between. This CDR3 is CASSASTGELFF. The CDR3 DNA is TGTGCCAGCAGTGCGTCCACCGGGGAGCTGTTTTTT.

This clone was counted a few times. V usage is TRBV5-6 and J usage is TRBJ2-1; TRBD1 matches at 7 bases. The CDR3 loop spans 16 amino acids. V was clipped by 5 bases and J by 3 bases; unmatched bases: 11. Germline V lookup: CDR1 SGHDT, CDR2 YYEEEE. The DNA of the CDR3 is TGTGCCAGCAGACTAACAGGGGCCAACCTCTACAATGAGCAGTTCTTC. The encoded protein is CASRLTGANLYNEQFF.

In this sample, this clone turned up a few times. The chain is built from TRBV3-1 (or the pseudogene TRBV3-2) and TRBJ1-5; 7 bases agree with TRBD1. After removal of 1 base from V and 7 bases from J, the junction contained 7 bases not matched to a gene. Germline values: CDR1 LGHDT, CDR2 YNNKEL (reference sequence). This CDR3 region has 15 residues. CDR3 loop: CASSQGPTGIQPQHF. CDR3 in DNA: TGTGCCAGCAGCCAAGGTCCGACAGGGATACAGCCCCAGCATTTT.

Written as DNA, the CDR3 is TGTGCCAGCAGTCCCCCCCGGGGGGGTGAGCAGTTCTTC. Its protein is CASSPPRGGEQFF. This chain links TRBV28 with TRBJ2-1, with 8 bases aligning to TRBD2. Germline trimming cut 5 bases from V and 9 bases from J; bases unmatched to any gene: 6. Germline assignment: CDR1 MDHEN and CDR2 SYDVKM. CDR3 length: 13 amino acids.

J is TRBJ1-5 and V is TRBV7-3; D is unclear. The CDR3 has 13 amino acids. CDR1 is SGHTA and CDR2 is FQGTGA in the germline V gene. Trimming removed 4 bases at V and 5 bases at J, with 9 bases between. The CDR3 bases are TGTGCCAGCAGCTCGGGTCGGTATCAGCCCCAGCATTTT. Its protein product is CASSSGRYQPQHF. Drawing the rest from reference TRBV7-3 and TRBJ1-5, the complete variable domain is GAGVSQTPSNKVTEKGKYVELRCDPISGHTALYWYRQSLGQGPEFLIYFQGTGAADDSGLPNDRFFAVRPEGSVSTLKIQRTERGDSAVYLCASSSGRYQPQHFGDGTRLSIL.

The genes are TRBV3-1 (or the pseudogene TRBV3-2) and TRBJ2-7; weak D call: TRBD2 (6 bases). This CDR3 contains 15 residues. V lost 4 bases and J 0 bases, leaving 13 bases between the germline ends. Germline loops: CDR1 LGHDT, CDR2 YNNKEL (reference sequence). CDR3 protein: CASSLAAHSSYEQYF. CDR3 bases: TGTGCCAGCAGCCTAGCGGCCCATAGCTCCTACGAGCAGTACTTC.

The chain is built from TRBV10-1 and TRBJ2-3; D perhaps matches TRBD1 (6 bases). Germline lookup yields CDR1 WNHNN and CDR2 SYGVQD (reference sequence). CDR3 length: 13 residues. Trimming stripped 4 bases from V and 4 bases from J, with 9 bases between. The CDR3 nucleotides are TGCGCCAGCAGTGCCAGGACAGCAGATACGCAGTATTTT. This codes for CASSARTADTQYF.

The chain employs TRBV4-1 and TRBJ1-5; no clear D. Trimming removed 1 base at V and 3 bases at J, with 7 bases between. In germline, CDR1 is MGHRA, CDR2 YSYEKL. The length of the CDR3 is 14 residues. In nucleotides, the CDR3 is TGCGCCAGCAGCCAAGTTCCCCTCAATCAGCCCCAGCATTTT. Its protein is CASSQVPLNQPQHF.

CDR3 DNA: TGTGCCAGCAGTTTACCAGGTTACGAGCAGTACTTC. Amino acids: CASSLPGYEQYF. The chain is built from TRBV28 and TRBJ2-7; the D is unclear. The V end was cut by 2 bases, the J end by 4 bases, with 6 bases between. Germline CDR1 MDHEN, CDR2 SYDVKM. CDR3 length equals 12 residues.